A single sample gave rise to the 8 T cell receptor beta chains below, sequenced in a study of T cell responses to AZD1222 COVID-19 vaccine (dated by TCRdb to the early 2020s). According to the study, the label for this sample's time point signals: about 28 days (+/-7) after the second vaccine dose. The sample's treatment or condition label is to be understood as: meningococcal conjugate vaccine given as trial control. Library preparation employed the immunoSEQ multiplex PCR assay. The immuneACCESS repertoire file appears here via TCRdb, limited to in-frame rearrangements. These files lack a portion of the clones; in checked studies, under half of the deficit traces to unresolved V genes, and the cause of the others is not known. The sample table shows around 150,000 clones, and roughly 85% are seen once. The top ten hold 7.9% of the sample. This sample comprised peripheral blood, obtained 28 days after the second dose of the MenACWY control vaccine. All receptors come from an adult who received the MenACWY meningococcal vaccine as a control.

The chain uses TRBV29-1 and TRBJ2-1; 9 positions match TRBD1. This CDR3 is 13 amino acids long. V trimming: 8 bases; J trimming: 3 bases; junction bases outside the gene matches: 5. Per the germline V gene, CDR1 is SQVTM and CDR2 is ANQGSEA. As DNA, the CDR3 is TGCAGCTCGGGACAGGGATTCTACAATGAGCAGTTCTTC. Residues: CSSGQGFYNEQFF.

This chain uses TRBV20-1 with TRBJ1-5; D is unclear. CDR1 and CDR2 (germline): DFQATT, SNEGSKA (reference sequence). V was pared by 3 bases and J by 4 bases, with 13 bases between. The CDR3 consists of 14 residues. The CDR3 bases are TGCAGTGCTAGTAGATTGGATGGGAATCAGCCCCAGCATTTT. Its protein is CSASRLDGNQPQHF.

This clone was recorded a few times. This chain connects TRBV5-4 to TRBJ2-5; 12 positions match TRBD2. This CDR3 has 18 residues. The V gene end was trimmed by 4 bases and the J gene end by 5 bases; junction bases not matched to a gene: 15. The V gene's germline CDR1 is SGHNT and CDR2 YYREEE (reference sequence). The CDR3 reads CASSPGGLAGLIEETQYF. For the CDR3, the DNA is TGTGCCAGCAGCCCCGGTGGACTAGCGGGGTTAATAGAGGAGACCCAGTACTTC.

This clone was detected a few times. The V and J genes are TRBV6-5 and TRBJ1-1; weak D call: TRBD1 (6 bases). Trimming stripped 6 bases from V and 5 bases from J, with 16 bases between. The germline gives CDR1 MNHEY, CDR2 SVGAGI. The CDR3 sequence is 14 residues long. CDR3 sequence reads: CASRGDTLRTEAFF. The CDR3 coding sequence is TGTGCCAGCAGGGGGGACACCTTGAGGACTGAAGCTTTCTTT.

The rearrangement links TRBV7-8 to TRBJ1-5; D gene uncertain. Trimming shortened V by 1 base and J by 6 bases, and 10 bases separated the two germline ends. The length of the CDR3 is 14 residues. From germline, CDR1 is SGHVS and CDR2 FQNEAQ. CDR3 coding DNA: TGTGCCAGCAGCTTAGATATGGGTGGTCAGCCCCAGCATTTT. Translation: CASSLDMGGQPQHF.

The chain carries TRBV5-8 and TRBJ2-3; D gene unclear. Germline V lookup: CDR1 SGHTS, CDR2 YDEGEE. CDR3 size: 10 residues. The germline V and J ends were trimmed by 3 bases and 6 bases, with 2 bases remaining between them. CDR3 nucleotides: TGTGCCAGCAGCTGGGATACGCAGTATTTT. Amino acids: CASSWDTQYF.

The chain uses TRBV11-2 and TRBJ2-1, with 8 bases matching TRBD1. There are 16 residues in the CDR3. The trim removed 0 bases at V and 5 bases at J, leaving 6 bases unmatched. Germline V gene lookup returns CDR1 SGHAT and CDR2 FQNNGV. The CDR3 bases are TGTGCCAGCAGCTTAGATGCAGGGGGCGCCCACAATGAGCAGTTCTTC. It encodes CASSLDAGGAHNEQFF. The full variable domain, completed using reference TRBV11-2 and TRBJ2-1, is EAGVAQSPRYKIIEKRQSVAFWCNPISGHATLYWYQQILGQGPKLLIQFQNNGVVDDSQLPKDRFSAERLKGVDSTLKIQPAKLEDSAVYLCASSLDAGGAHNEQFFGPGTRLTVL.

This rearrangement joins TRBV6-2 or TRBV6-3 to TRBJ2-7; D unresolved. Trimming removed 6 bases from V and 4 bases from J, with 13 bases in between. The CDR3 covers 13 residues. In germline, CDR1 is MNHEY, CDR2 SVGEGT. CDR3 loop: CASSTRSPYEQYF. CDR3 sequence (DNA): TGTGCCAGCAGCACCCGATCCCCGTACGAGCAGTACTTC.